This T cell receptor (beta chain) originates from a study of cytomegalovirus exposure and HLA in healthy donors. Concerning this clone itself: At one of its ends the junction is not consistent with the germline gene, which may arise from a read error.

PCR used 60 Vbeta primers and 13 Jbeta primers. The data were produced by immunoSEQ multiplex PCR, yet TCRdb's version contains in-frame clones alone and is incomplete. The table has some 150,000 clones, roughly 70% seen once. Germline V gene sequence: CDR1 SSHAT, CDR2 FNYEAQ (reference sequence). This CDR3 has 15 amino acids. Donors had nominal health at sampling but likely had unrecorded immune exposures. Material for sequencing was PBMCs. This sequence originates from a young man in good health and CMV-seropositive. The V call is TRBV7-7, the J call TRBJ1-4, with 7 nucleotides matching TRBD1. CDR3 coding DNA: TGTGCTAGCAAAACTTCCCGGGACAGACACGAAAAACTGTTTTTT. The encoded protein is CASKTSRDRHEKLFF.